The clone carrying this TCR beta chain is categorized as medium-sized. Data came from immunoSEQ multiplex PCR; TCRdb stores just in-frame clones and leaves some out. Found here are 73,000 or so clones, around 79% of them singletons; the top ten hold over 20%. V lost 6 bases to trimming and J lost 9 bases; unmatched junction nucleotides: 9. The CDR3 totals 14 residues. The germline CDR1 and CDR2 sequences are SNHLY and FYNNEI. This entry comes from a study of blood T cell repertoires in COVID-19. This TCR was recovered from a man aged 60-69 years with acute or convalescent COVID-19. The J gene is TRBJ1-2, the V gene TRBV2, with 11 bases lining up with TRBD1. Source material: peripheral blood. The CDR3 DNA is TGTGCCAGCAGAGCCGGGACAGGGGGGAATAGCTACACCTTC. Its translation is CASRAGTGGNSYTF.